This TCR beta chain was identified in a study of T cells after yellow fever vaccination. Study results and limitations: Weaker, the secondary response had a peak occurring faster, on day 5 versus 15. There was a possibility that FACS-sorted repertoires contained abundant clonotypes contaminating from the bulk population. Reappearance after the booster was seen for most primary-vaccination clones, at about 95% CD4 and 80% to 90% CD8.

Germline V lookup: CDR1 DFQATT, CDR2 SNEGSKA (reference sequence). V gave up 5 bases and J gave up 9 bases, with 20 bases separating them. The CDR3 consists of 14 residues. TCR cDNA was made by 5'RACE template switching, adding a universal primer site and UMIs. TCRdb itself ran the 5' RACE reads through MiXCR, one entry per CDR3 protein. The sample holds 450,000 to 550,000 distinct CDR3 sequences; around 21% are singletons and the top ten take roughly 13%. About this clonotype itself: Its antigen remains unidentified.

V and J are TRBV20-1 and TRBJ2-1; D not resolved. Source: PBMCs, taken 15 days after the yellow fever booster vaccination. The sequence came from a man in his thirties or forties who received the YFV17D yellow fever vaccine. The CDR3 nucleotides are TGCAGTGCTGAGGAGACTGTGCAGCCCGGTGAGCAGTTCTTC. Its translation is CSAEETVQPGEQFF.